The rows below give T cell receptor beta chains drawn from one sample of a study of blood T cell repertoires in COVID-19. TCRdb's table, derived via immunoSEQ multiplex PCR, lists solely in-frame clones and lacks some. The sample has more than 250,000 clones, more than 70% seen once; the top ten hold 1.5% to 2%. Sequencing was performed on peripheral blood. The source of these receptors is a woman in her fifties or sixties with acute or convalescent COVID-19. Both conserved end residues are part of each CDR3. The D gene is left open where the match is weak. Not all rows give a size; the values are once, few, many and, for expanded clones, a class.

clone_size	j_call	v_call	d_call	cdr3_aa	cdr3_nt
NA	TRBJ1-3	TRBV3-1/TRBV3-2	NA	CASRRQGNSGNTIYF	TGTGCCAGCAGGCGCCAGGGTAACTCTGGAAACACCATATATTTT
NA	TRBJ2-1	TRBV7-3	TRBD2	CASSSGLAGVQEQFF	TGTGCCAGCAGCTCGGGACTAGCGGGGGTTCAGGAGCAGTTCTTC
NA	TRBJ2-7	TRBV30	TRBD2	CAWKLAGGYEQYF	TGTGCCTGGAAACTAGCGGGAGGGTACGAGCAGTACTTC
NA	TRBJ2-7	TRBV7-2	NA	CASSFVSYEQYF	TGTGCCAGCAGCTTCGTTTCCTACGAGCAGTACTTC
NA	TRBJ1-2	TRBV5-6	NA	CASRYTGLGGYTF	TGTGCCAGCAGATATACAGGGTTGGGTGGCTACACCTTC
NA	TRBJ2-5	TRBV7-8	NA	CASSQPKTQYF	TGTGCCAGCAGCCAGCCCAAGACCCAGTACTTC
NA	TRBJ2-1	TRBV15	TRBD2	CATSSRLAVNEQFF	TGTGCCACCAGCAGTCGTCTAGCGGTCAATGAGCAGTTCTTC
few	TRBJ1-1	TRBV28	TRBD1	CASSYRPQGAPEAFF	TGTGCCAGCAGTTACCGCCCACAGGGGGCCCCTGAAGCTTTCTTT
NA	TRBJ2-1	TRBV7-9	TRBD2	CASSLSFSGASSYNEQFF	TGTGCCAGCAGCTTAAGCTTTAGCGGGGCGAGCTCCTACAATGAGCAGTTCTTC
NA	TRBJ2-1	TRBV11-3	TRBD2	CASTSQRDPGDEQFF	TGTGCCAGCACCTCTCAGCGGGACCCCGGCGATGAGCAGTTCTTC
NA	TRBJ1-5	TRBV6-5	TRBD1	CASSLRGQSNQPQHF	TGTGCCAGCAGTCTCAGGGGGCAGAGCAATCAGCCCCAGCATTTT
NA	TRBJ1-1	TRBV27	NA	CASSGGGTEAFF	TGTGCCAGCAGCGGGGGAGGCACTGAAGCTTTCTTT
NA	TRBJ2-1	TRBV5-1	TRBD2	CASSLASGMVYNEQFF	TGCGCCAGCAGCTTGGCTAGCGGGATGGTCTACAATGAGCAGTTCTTC
NA	TRBJ2-1	TRBV5-1	NA	CASGQVSYNEQFF	TGCGCCAGCGGACAAGTCTCCTACAATGAGCAGTTCTTC
NA	TRBJ2-7	TRBV12-3/TRBV12-4	NA	CASSFGSEQYF	TGTGCCAGCAGTTTCGGGAGCGAGCAGTACTTC
NA	TRBJ2-7	TRBV28	TRBD2	CASLRASGSQGTYEQYF	TGTGCCAGCTTGAGGGCTAGCGGGAGCCAGGGAACCTACGAGCAGTACTTC
NA	TRBJ2-1	TRBV29-1	TRBD2	CSVLRGGYNEQFF	TGCAGCGTGCTTCGCGGGGGCTACAATGAGCAGTTCTTC
NA	TRBJ2-5	TRBV5-1	TRBD2	CASSTVLAGQETQYF	TGCGCCAGCAGCACCGTACTAGCGGGGCAAGAGACCCAGTACTTC
NA	TRBJ1-2	TRBV7-2	NA	CASKVWGREYGYTF	TGTGCCAGCAAGGTTTGGGGGCGAGAGTATGGCTACACCTTC
once	TRBJ1-4	TRBV5-6	NA	CASSLTLGPGEKLFF	TGTGCCAGCAGCTTGACGCTGGGCCCGGGGGAAAAACTGTTTTTT
NA	TRBJ1-3	TRBV4-1	TRBD1	CASSPASGGRSGNTIYF	TGCGCCAGCAGCCCAGCCTCAGGGGGACGCTCTGGAAACACCATATATTTT
NA	TRBJ2-1	TRBV24-1	TRBD2	CATSDVSRAGFHNEQFF	TGTGCCACCAGTGACGTAAGTAGAGCGGGATTCCACAATGAGCAGTTCTTC
NA	TRBJ1-1	TRBV5-4	NA	CASSPRGSGAPEAFF	TGTGCCAGCAGCCCCCGGGGGAGTGGGGCTCCTGAAGCTTTCTTT
NA	TRBJ2-3	TRBV5-4	NA	CASSLGGVSADTQYF	TGTGCCAGCAGCTTGGGGGGAGTCAGTGCAGATACGCAGTATTTT
NA	TRBJ2-6	TRBV12-3/TRBV12-4	NA	CASLSRRDYVLTF	TGTGCCAGCCTATCTAGGAGGGATTACGTCCTGACTTTC
NA	TRBJ2-1	TRBV7-6	TRBD1	CASSLDRPLLQGDNEQFF	TGTGCCAGCAGCTTAGATCGTCCCCTACTACAGGGGGACAATGAGCAGTTCTTC
NA	TRBJ2-7	TRBV4-1	NA	CASSQVDSVYEQYF	TGCGCCAGCAGCCAAGTTGATAGCGTGTACGAGCAGTACTTC
NA	TRBJ2-7	TRBV28	NA	CASSLLSIGEQYF	TGTGCCAGCAGTTTATTAAGCATCGGCGAGCAGTACTTC
NA	TRBJ2-1	TRBV7-9	NA	CASSSPRPGQFF	TGTGCCAGCAGCTCTCCGAGGCCCGGTCAGTTCTTC
NA	TRBJ2-3	TRBV24-1	TRBD1	CATSDLRQGSDTQYF	TGTGCCACCAGTGATTTGAGACAGGGTTCAGATACGCAGTATTTT
once	TRBJ1-4	TRBV10-3	TRBD1	CAISTGGPNEKLFF	TGTGCCATCAGCACAGGGGGCCCTAATGAAAAACTGTTTTTT
NA	TRBJ2-2	TRBV5-4	TRBD2	CASSIGPGLAGGRNTGELFF	TGTGCCAGCAGCATTGGGCCGGGACTAGCGGGAGGACGGAACACCGGGGAGCTGTTTTTT
NA	TRBJ2-7	TRBV7-2	NA	CASSLEWQGAYEQYF	TGTGCCAGCAGCTTAGAGTGGCAGGGCGCCTACGAGCAGTACTTC
NA	TRBJ1-2	TRBV27	NA	CASSLRGASYGYTF	TGTGCCAGCAGTTTACGGGGGGCGTCTTATGGCTACACCTTC
NA	TRBJ1-5	TRBV5-3	NA	CARSLVQGKSDQPQHF	TGTGCCAGAAGCTTGGTCCAGGGAAAGAGTGATCAGCCCCAGCATTTT
NA	TRBJ2-7	TRBV6-5	TRBD1	CASSYVGRGKYEQYF	TGTGCCAGCAGTTACGTGGGCAGGGGGAAATACGAGCAGTACTTC
NA	TRBJ1-3	TRBV7-9	NA	CASSAGSGNTIYF	TGTGCCAGCAGCGCGGGCTCTGGAAACACCATATATTTT
NA	TRBJ1-4	TRBV7-9	NA	CASSSAGISNEKLFF	TGTGCCAGCAGCTCCGCCGGGATATCAAATGAAAAACTGTTTTTT
NA	TRBJ1-2	TRBV11-2	NA	CASSANRVGYGYTF	TGTGCCAGCAGCGCAAACAGGGTCGGCTATGGCTACACCTTC
once	TRBJ2-3	TRBV7-2	TRBD2	CASSQGAGLGTTDTQYF	TGTGCCAGCAGCCAAGGGGCTGGACTAGGAACAACAGATACGCAGTATTTT
NA	TRBJ1-3	TRBV4-3	NA	CASSQDSGPRGEGNTIYF	TGCGCCAGCAGCCAAGATTCAGGGCCCAGGGGTGAAGGAAACACCATATATTTT
NA	TRBJ1-1	TRBV7-3	NA	CASSLSDYTEAFF	TGTGCCAGCAGCTTATCAGACTACACTGAAGCTTTCTTT
NA	TRBJ1-4	TRBV3-1/TRBV3-2	NA	CASSQDSWRGVNEKLFF	TGTGCCAGCAGCCAAGATAGTTGGCGGGGAGTTAATGAAAAACTGTTTTTT
NA	TRBJ1-4	TRBV5-4	NA	CASSSVPNEKLFF	TGTGCCAGCAGCTCGGTTCCTAATGAAAAACTGTTTTTT
few	TRBJ1-1	TRBV29-1	NA	CSGTERNTEAFF	TGCAGCGGCACGGAGAGGAACACTGAAGCTTTCTTT
NA	TRBJ2-7	TRBV3-1/TRBV3-2	NA	CASSQDPGPYEQYF	TGTGCCAGCAGCCAAGATCCTGGCCCCTACGAGCAGTACTTC
NA	TRBJ1-1	TRBV6-1	NA	CASSEALNTEAFF	TGTGCCAGCAGTGAGGCACTGAACACTGAAGCTTTCTTT
NA	TRBJ1-5	TRBV5-1	TRBD1	CASSPGTGNQPQHF	TGCGCCAGCAGCCCGGGGACAGGCAATCAGCCCCAGCATTTT
NA	TRBJ2-3	TRBV7-2	NA	CASSYRGTDTQYF	TGTGCCAGCAGCTACAGGGGCACAGATACGCAGTATTTT
NA	TRBJ2-7	TRBV5-1	NA	CASSLSSVSAYEQYF	TGCGCCAGCAGCTTGAGTAGCGTATCAGCCTACGAGCAGTACTTC
NA	TRBJ1-2	TRBV4-3	TRBD1	CASSHSTGAHYGYTF	TGCGCCAGCAGCCACTCCACAGGGGCTCACTATGGCTACACCTTC
NA	TRBJ2-2	TRBV6-2/TRBV6-3	NA	CASSYPPWREDTGELFF	TGTGCCAGCAGTTACCCTCCGTGGCGTGAGGACACCGGGGAGCTGTTTTTT
once	TRBJ2-3	TRBV27	NA	CASREYSYLSTDTQYF	TGTGCCAGCCGAGAATATTCATACCTTAGCACAGATACGCAGTATTTT
NA	TRBJ2-1	TRBV11-2	TRBD2	CASSTGGPGEQFF	TGTGCCAGCAGCACGGGAGGGCCCGGTGAGCAGTTCTTC
NA	TRBJ2-3	TRBV7-9	TRBD1	CASSLRTGNTDTQYF	TGTGCCAGCAGCTTAAGGACAGGGAACACAGATACGCAGTATTTT